One T cell receptor beta chain is described in this entry. What it binds is not known. The entry originates in a study of T cells in Graves' hyperthyroidism and ophthalmopathy. TCR beta CDR3 sequences were amplified from RNA transcripts. The HTBI primer set served for first-round RT-PCR of the TCR CDR3. TCRdb reprocessed the multiplex PCR reads with MiXCR, giving one entry per CDR3 protein. The sample records around 300,000 distinct CDR3 sequences, more than 11% being singletons. Whole-study findings and limits: In the analysis, a 13 V-J model separated ophthalmopathy from stable hyperthyroidism.

The V and J ends lost 8 bases and 8 bases, in that order; junction bases with no gene match: 8. CDR3 length: 12 residues. Germline V gene data show CDR1 as SNHLY and CDR2 as FYNNEI. Sample: blood. V usage is TRBV2 and J usage is TRBJ1-2, with TRBD1 matching over 7 bases. The TCR originated in a woman aged 30 to 39 with Graves' hyperthyroidism. CDR3 sequence (DNA): TGTGCCAGCTATACACAGGGGCGCGGCTACACCTTC. Its protein product is CASYTQGRGYTF.